This is a list of T cell receptor beta chains from one sample in a study of blood T cell repertoires in COVID-19. Profiling relied on immunoSEQ multiplex PCR, and the TCRdb table lists in-frame clones only, not all of them. Seen here are 150,000 or so clones, roughly 78% observed once, and the top ten hold more than 5%. Material: PBMCs or T cells enriched from blood (not recorded which). Receptor source: a woman aged 50 to 60 who had recovered from COVID-19. Each CDR3 is given with its conserved first and last residue. The order of the fields is D gene, J gene, V gene, clone size, CDR3 DNA, CDR3 protein. A D gene is named only where the DNA matches it firmly. The size entry is marked missing in some rows and otherwise reads once, few, many or a size class.

d_call: .
j_call: TRBJ2-4
v_call: TRBV14
clone_size: .
cdr3_nt: TGTGCCAGCAGCCAAGGGGCCTTGCAATGGGGCGAAAAACTAGCCAAAAACATTCAGTACTTC
cdr3_aa: CASSQGALQWGEKLAKNIQYF

d_call: TRBD1
j_call: TRBJ2-1
v_call: TRBV27
clone_size: many
cdr3_nt: TGTGCCAGCAGTTTCGGGGACAGGGGCTCCTACAATGAGCAGTTCTTC
cdr3_aa: CASSFGDRGSYNEQFF

d_call: TRBD1
j_call: TRBJ2-5
v_call: TRBV5-1
clone_size: .
cdr3_nt: TGCGCCAGCAGCGGCGGGACAGGGGGGGCAGAGACCCAGTACTTC
cdr3_aa: CASSGGTGGAETQYF

d_call: .
j_call: TRBJ1-1
v_call: TRBV4-2
clone_size: many
cdr3_nt: TGTGCCAGCAGCCAAGATAGTGGGCCTACAGAAGCTTTCTTT
cdr3_aa: CASSQDSGPTEAFF

d_call: TRBD2
j_call: TRBJ2-5
v_call: TRBV3-1/TRBV3-2
clone_size: .
cdr3_nt: TGTGCCAGCAGCCAAGATCCACTGGCGGGGGATATCCAAGAGACCCAGTACTTC
cdr3_aa: CASSQDPLAGDIQETQYF

d_call: TRBD2
j_call: TRBJ2-5
v_call: TRBV4-2
clone_size: .
cdr3_nt: TGTGCCAGCAGCCAAGGCGGGGGGCCCGAGACCCAGTACTTC
cdr3_aa: CASSQGGGPETQYF

d_call: .
j_call: TRBJ1-2
v_call: TRBV29-1
clone_size: .
cdr3_nt: TGCAGCGTCGTAGACAGAAACTATGGCTACACCTTC
cdr3_aa: CSVVDRNYGYTF

d_call: TRBD2
j_call: TRBJ2-1
v_call: TRBV3-1/TRBV3-2
clone_size: .
cdr3_nt: TGTGCCAGCACCCAAAGAGGCCGGGGGGGCCCGAAGTCCTACAATGAGCAGTTCTTC
cdr3_aa: CASTQRGRGGPKSYNEQFF

d_call: TRBD2
j_call: TRBJ2-2
v_call: TRBV12-5
clone_size: .
cdr3_nt: TGTGCTAGTGGCGTAGGGACTAGCGGGGGCACCGGGGAGCTGTTTTTT
cdr3_aa: CASGVGTSGGTGELFF

d_call: .
j_call: TRBJ2-1
v_call: TRBV15
clone_size: few
cdr3_nt: TGTGCCACCAGCAGAGGTAGTGGAGGCTACAATGAGCAGTTCTTC
cdr3_aa: CATSRGSGGYNEQFF

d_call: .
j_call: TRBJ1-2
v_call: TRBV7-9
clone_size: few
cdr3_nt: TGTGCCAGCAGCCTGAGGGGGACCCCCGGATATGGCTACACCTTC
cdr3_aa: CASSLRGTPGYGYTF

d_call: TRBD2
j_call: TRBJ2-1
v_call: TRBV5-1
clone_size: once
cdr3_nt: TGCGCCACCCAACCGGGGGGGTACTACAATGAGCAGTTCTTC
cdr3_aa: CATQPGGYYNEQFF

d_call: .
j_call: TRBJ2-3
v_call: TRBV6-5
clone_size: .
cdr3_nt: TGTGCCAGCGGGACAAGCCCCGGCACAGATACGCAGTATTTT
cdr3_aa: CASGTSPGTDTQYF

d_call: .
j_call: TRBJ2-4
v_call: TRBV9
clone_size: .
cdr3_nt: TGTGCCAGCAGCGTAGACTACTCCGGCAAAAACATTCAGTACTTC
cdr3_aa: CASSVDYSGKNIQYF

d_call: .
j_call: TRBJ2-2
v_call: TRBV11-3
clone_size: .
cdr3_nt: TGTGCCAGCAGCTTACGAAGCATGAACACCGGGGAGCTGTTTTTT
cdr3_aa: CASSLRSMNTGELFF

d_call: TRBD2
j_call: TRBJ2-3
v_call: TRBV5-1
clone_size: once
cdr3_nt: TGCGCCAGCAGCCCCGGGACTAGCTCAGAAGTGGGAGATACGCAGTATTTT
cdr3_aa: CASSPGTSSEVGDTQYF

d_call: TRBD1
j_call: TRBJ1-1
v_call: TRBV28
clone_size: .
cdr3_nt: TGTGCCAGCAGTTCCCCTGTCGGGACAGGGAAGGCTTTCTTT
cdr3_aa: CASSSPVGTGKAFF

d_call: TRBD1
j_call: TRBJ2-7
v_call: TRBV5-1
clone_size: .
cdr3_nt: TGCGCCAGCAGCACGGGACAGGCCAAAACCTACGAGCAGTACTTC
cdr3_aa: CASSTGQAKTYEQYF

d_call: .
j_call: TRBJ2-1
v_call: TRBV6-5
clone_size: .
cdr3_nt: TGTGCCAGCAGTTACCCGCCCGGACAGCAAAACAATGAGCAGTTCTTC
cdr3_aa: CASSYPPGQQNNEQFF

d_call: .
j_call: TRBJ2-3
v_call: TRBV29-1
clone_size: .
cdr3_nt: TGCAGCGTTGATGCAGTGGAGGGGCACACAGATACGCAGTATTTT
cdr3_aa: CSVDAVEGHTDTQYF

d_call: .
j_call: TRBJ1-1
v_call: TRBV18
clone_size: .
cdr3_nt: TGTGCCAGCTCACCTTATACAGGGAACACTGAAGCTTTCTTT
cdr3_aa: CASSPYTGNTEAFF

d_call: .
j_call: TRBJ1-2
v_call: TRBV7-9
clone_size: .
cdr3_nt: TGTGCCAGCAGCTCTGGACTGCACTATGGCTACACCTTC
cdr3_aa: CASSSGLHYGYTF

d_call: .
j_call: TRBJ2-2
v_call: TRBV10-1
clone_size: .
cdr3_nt: TGCGCCAGCAGTGAGTTGACAGGGAACACCGGGGAGCTGTTTTTT
cdr3_aa: CASSELTGNTGELFF

d_call: .
j_call: TRBJ2-7
v_call: TRBV29-1
clone_size: .
cdr3_nt: TGCAGCGTTGAGGAGGGGATAGGGTACGAGCAGTACTTC
cdr3_aa: CSVEEGIGYEQYF

d_call: TRBD1
j_call: TRBJ2-6
v_call: TRBV13
clone_size: .
cdr3_nt: TGTGCCAGCAGCTTACCGACAGGGGGTTTTTCCGGGGCCAACGTCCTGACTTTC
cdr3_aa: CASSLPTGGFSGANVLTF

d_call: TRBD2
j_call: TRBJ2-2
v_call: TRBV2
clone_size: once
cdr3_nt: TGTGCCAGCAGTGGACTAGCAAGCGGGGAGCTGTTTTTT
cdr3_aa: CASSGLASGELFF

d_call: .
j_call: TRBJ2-3
v_call: TRBV9
clone_size: few
cdr3_nt: TGTGCCAGCAGCGTAGTAGGGACTTACACAGATACGCAGTATTTT
cdr3_aa: CASSVVGTYTDTQYF

d_call: .
j_call: TRBJ2-3
v_call: TRBV28
clone_size: .
cdr3_nt: TGTGCCAGCAGTTTATCCGGGGGATACCTAAACACAGATACGCAGTATTTT
cdr3_aa: CASSLSGGYLNTDTQYF

d_call: .
j_call: TRBJ1-6
v_call: TRBV7-9
clone_size: .
cdr3_nt: TGTGCCAGCAGCTCCCCCCCGGGTACGGATTCACCCCTCCACTTT
cdr3_aa: CASSSPPGTDSPLHF

d_call: TRBD1
j_call: TRBJ1-2
v_call: TRBV6-1
clone_size: .
cdr3_nt: TGTGCCAGCAGTGAGGCTGGGACAGCGCGCTATGGCTACACCTTC
cdr3_aa: CASSEAGTARYGYTF

d_call: .
j_call: TRBJ1-2
v_call: TRBV9
clone_size: .
cdr3_nt: TGTGCCAGCCGAAGGAGTGGGGGCGTTGGCTATGGCTACACCTTC
cdr3_aa: CASRRSGGVGYGYTF

d_call: .
j_call: TRBJ2-7
v_call: TRBV7-2
clone_size: .
cdr3_nt: TGTGCCAGCAGAGAGCGACAGAGCTCCTACGAGCAGTACTTC
cdr3_aa: CASRERQSSYEQYF

d_call: .
j_call: TRBJ1-2
v_call: TRBV3-1/TRBV3-2
clone_size: .
cdr3_nt: TGTGCCAGCAGCCAAAATCCTGGGTGGGAGGTTTCTAACTATGGCTACACCTTC
cdr3_aa: CASSQNPGWEVSNYGYTF

d_call: TRBD1
j_call: TRBJ1-6
v_call: TRBV7-6
clone_size: once
cdr3_nt: TGTGCCAGCAGCCCCACTTGGGCGACAGGGGACCCCTATAATTCACCCCTCCACTTT
cdr3_aa: CASSPTWATGDPYNSPLHF

d_call: .
j_call: TRBJ2-2
v_call: TRBV3-1/TRBV3-2
clone_size: .
cdr3_nt: TGTGCCAGCAGGCTACCCCTCACCGGGGAGCTGTTTTTT
cdr3_aa: CASRLPLTGELFF

d_call: TRBD1
j_call: TRBJ2-7
v_call: TRBV7-6
clone_size: .
cdr3_nt: TGTGCCAGCAGCTTAGCTTTACAGGGGTACGAGCAGTACTTC
cdr3_aa: CASSLALQGYEQYF